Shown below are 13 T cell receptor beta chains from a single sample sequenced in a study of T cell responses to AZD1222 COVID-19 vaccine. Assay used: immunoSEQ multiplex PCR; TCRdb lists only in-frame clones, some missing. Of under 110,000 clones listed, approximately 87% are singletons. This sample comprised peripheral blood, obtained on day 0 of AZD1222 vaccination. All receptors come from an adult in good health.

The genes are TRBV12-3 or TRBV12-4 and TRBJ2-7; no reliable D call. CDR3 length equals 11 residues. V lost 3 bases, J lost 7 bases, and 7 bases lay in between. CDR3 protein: CASSFAAEQYF. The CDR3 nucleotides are TGTGCCAGCAGTTTTGCGGCAGAGCAGTACTTC.

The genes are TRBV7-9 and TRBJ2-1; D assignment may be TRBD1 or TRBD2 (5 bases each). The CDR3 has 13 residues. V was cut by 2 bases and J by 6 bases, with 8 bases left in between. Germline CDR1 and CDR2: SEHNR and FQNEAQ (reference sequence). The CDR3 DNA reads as TGTGCCAGCAGCTTATTGGGGGTCAATGAGCAGTTCTTC. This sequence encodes CASSLLGVNEQFF.

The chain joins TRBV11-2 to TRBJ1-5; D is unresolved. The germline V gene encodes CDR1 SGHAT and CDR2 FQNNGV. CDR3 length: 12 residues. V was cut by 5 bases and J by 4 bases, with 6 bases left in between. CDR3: CASSPENQPQHF. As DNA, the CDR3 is TGTGCCAGCAGCCCTGAGAATCAGCCCCAGCATTTT.

The DNA of the CDR3 is TGCGCCAGCAGCTTGGAGGACAGGAGGAACTATGGCTACACCTTC. Protein: CASSLEDRRNYGYTF. V and J are TRBV5-1 and TRBJ1-2; the match to TRBD1 covers 7 bases. The CDR3 spans 15 residues. Germline lookup yields CDR1 SGHRS and CDR2 YFSETQ. V was clipped by 0 bases and J by 2 bases; unmatched bases: 4. Full variable domain (missing parts from reference TRBV5-1 and TRBJ1-2): KAGVTQTPRYLIKTRGQQVTLSCSPISGHRSVSWYQQTPGQGLQFLFEYFSETQRNKGNFPGRFSGRQFSNSRSEMNVSTLELGDSALYLCASSLEDRRNYGYTFGSGTRLTVV.

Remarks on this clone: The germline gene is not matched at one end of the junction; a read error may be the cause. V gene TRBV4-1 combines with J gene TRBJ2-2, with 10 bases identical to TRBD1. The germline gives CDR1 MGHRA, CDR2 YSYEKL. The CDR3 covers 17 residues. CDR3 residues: CATSHDRGLADTGELFF. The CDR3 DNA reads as TGCGCCACCAGCCACGACAGGGGGCTCGCGGACACCGGGGAGCTGTTTTTT.

The CDR3 DNA is TGTGCCAGCAGCTTAGCGGAAGGGCTTAGAAATCAGCCCCAGCATTTT. It translates to CASSLAEGLRNQPQHF. The gene calls are TRBV7-2 and TRBJ1-5, with D uncertain. CDR1 is SGHTA, CDR2 FQGNSA, per germline. V lost 0 bases, J lost 4 bases, and 13 bases lay in between. This CDR3 contains 16 residues.

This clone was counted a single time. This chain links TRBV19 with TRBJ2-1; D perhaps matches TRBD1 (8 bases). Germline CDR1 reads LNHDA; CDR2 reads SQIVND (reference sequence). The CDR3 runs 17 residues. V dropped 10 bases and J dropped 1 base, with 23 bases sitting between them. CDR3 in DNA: TGTGCCACTCAATACGGGGCACAGGGGGGGTCCTACAATGAGCAGTTCTTC. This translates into CATQYGAQGGSYNEQFF.

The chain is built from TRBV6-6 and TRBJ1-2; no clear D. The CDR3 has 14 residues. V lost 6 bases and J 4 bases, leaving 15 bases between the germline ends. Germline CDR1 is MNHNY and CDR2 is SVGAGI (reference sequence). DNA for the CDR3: TGTGCCAGCAGCCCCACCGTGGGTACCTATGGCTACACCTTC. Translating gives CASSPTVGTYGYTF.

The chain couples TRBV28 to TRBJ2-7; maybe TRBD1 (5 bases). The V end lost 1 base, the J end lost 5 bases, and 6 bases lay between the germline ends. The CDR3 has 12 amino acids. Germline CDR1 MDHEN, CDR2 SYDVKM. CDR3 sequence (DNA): TGTGCCAGCAGTTTATCAGGGAACGAGCAGTACTTC. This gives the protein CASSLSGNEQYF. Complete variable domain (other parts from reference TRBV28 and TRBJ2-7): DVKVTQSSRYLVKRTGEKVFLECVQDMDHENMFWYRQDPGLGLRLIYFSYDVKMKEKGDIPEGYSVSREKKERFSLILESASTNQTSMYLCASSLSGNEQYFGPGTRLTVT.

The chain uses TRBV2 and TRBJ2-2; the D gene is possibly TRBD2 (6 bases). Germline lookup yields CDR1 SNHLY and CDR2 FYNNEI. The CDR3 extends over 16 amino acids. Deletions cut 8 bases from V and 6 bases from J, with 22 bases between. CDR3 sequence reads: CASPRNEGGGPGELFF. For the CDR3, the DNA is TGTGCCAGCCCTCGGAACGAAGGAGGAGGGCCCGGGGAGCTGTTTTTT. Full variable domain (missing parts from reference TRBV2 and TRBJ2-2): EPEVTQTPSHQVTQMGQEVILRCVPISNHLYFYWYRQILGQKVEFLVSFYNNEISEKSEIFDDQFSVERPDGSNFTLKIRSTKLEDSAMYFCASPRNEGGGPGELFFGEGSRLTVL.

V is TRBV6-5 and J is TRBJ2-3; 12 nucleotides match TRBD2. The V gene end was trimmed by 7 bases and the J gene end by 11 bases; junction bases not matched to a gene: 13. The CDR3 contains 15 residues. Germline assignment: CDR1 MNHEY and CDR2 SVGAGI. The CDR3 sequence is CASIGLAGMREGQYF. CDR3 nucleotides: TGTGCCAGCATCGGACTAGCGGGAATGCGAGAGGGGCAGTATTTT.

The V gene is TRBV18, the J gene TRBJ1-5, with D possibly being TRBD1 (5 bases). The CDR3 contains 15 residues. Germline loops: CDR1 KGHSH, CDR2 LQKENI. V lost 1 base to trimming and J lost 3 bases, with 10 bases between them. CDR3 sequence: CASSPLGGNNQPQHF. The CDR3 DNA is TGTGCCAGCTCACCACTCGGGGGGAACAATCAGCCCCAGCATTTT.

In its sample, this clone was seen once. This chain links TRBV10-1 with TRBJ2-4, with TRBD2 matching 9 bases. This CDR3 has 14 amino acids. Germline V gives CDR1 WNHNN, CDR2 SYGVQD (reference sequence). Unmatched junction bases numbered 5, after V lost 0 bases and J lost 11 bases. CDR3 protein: CASSESLREGLQYF. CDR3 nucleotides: TGCGCCAGCAGTGAGTCGTTGCGGGAGGGCCTTCAGTACTTC.